These 21 T cell receptor beta chains came from one sample sequenced in a study of T-cell memory formation after mild COVID-19. TCRdb re-called the 5' RACE reads with MiXCR, one entry per CDR3 protein. The table shows about 290,000 distinct CDR3 sequences, with roughly 15% occurring only once. Material: PBMCs or a T cell subset sorted from them (not recorded which). The receptors stem from a man aged 18 to 29 who had mild COVID-19 (a few samples of this study predate the infection). Cell type and time point are not known.

This clonotype turned up a few times. The chain has TRBV7-9 and TRBJ2-1; 8 positions agree with TRBD1. Germline CDR1 reads SEHNR; CDR2 reads FQNEAQ (reference sequence). V shed 5 bases and J 6 bases; nucleotides not matched to a gene: 9. The CDR3 has 15 amino acids. In nucleotides, the CDR3 is TGTGCCAGCAGCCTAGGACAGGGAGTATCCAATGAGCAGTTCTTC. As protein: CASSLGQGVSNEQFF.

This clonotype was observed a few times. The chain has TRBV10-3 and TRBJ2-3, with 12 bases that match TRBD2. The J segment lost 0 bases and the V segment lost 5 bases, leaving 15 bases of the junction unmatched. The CDR3 is 20 residues long. CDR1 and CDR2 (germline): ENHRY, SYGVKD. CDR3 in amino acids: CAISLRLAGVPILSTDTQYF. The CDR3 DNA sequence: TGTGCCATCAGTCTTCGACTAGCGGGGGTCCCTATCCTTAGCACAGATACGCAGTATTTT.

In this sample, this clonotype turned up a few times. V gene TRBV7-9 combines with J gene TRBJ1-2; 7 bases are shared with TRBD1. The CDR3 is 12 amino acids. Per germline, CDR1 SEHNR and CDR2 FQNEAQ (reference sequence). J lost 10 bases, V lost 5 bases, and 7 bases had no gene match. CDR3 in amino acids: CASSTSTGFYTF. In DNA form, the CDR3 reads TGTGCCAGCAGCACGTCGACAGGGTTCTACACCTTC.

This clonotype was detected ten times or more. The genes are TRBV5-1 and TRBJ2-3, with a possible D match to TRBD1 (6 bases). The germline V gene encodes CDR1 SGHRS and CDR2 YFSETQ. This CDR3 is 15 amino acids long. With 1 base removed from V and 3 bases from J, the gap between germline ends came to 12 bases. CDR3 DNA sequence: TGCGCCAGCAGCTTGCCGACAGGAACTACAGATACGCAGTATTTT. Protein product: CASSLPTGTTDTQYF.

The chain combines TRBV5-1 with TRBJ1-1, with a tentative D call TRBD1 (5 bases). Germline CDR1 is SGHRS and CDR2 is YFSETQ. The CDR3 loop spans 16 amino acids. V gave up 0 bases and J gave up 2 bases, with 14 bases separating them. Here the CDR3 DNA reads TGCGCCAGCAGCTTGGGCGGCAGGGACGGAAACACTGAAGCTTTCTTT. Translating it yields CASSLGGRDGNTEAFF.

This clonotype was seen a few times. The chain recombines TRBV5-1 with TRBJ1-2; 10 nucleotides align to TRBD1. The CDR3 loop spans 14 amino acids. The J segment lost 6 bases and the V segment lost 3 bases, leaving 5 bases of the junction unmatched. Germline CDR1 and CDR2: SGHRS and YFSETQ. The CDR3 region has the DNA TGCGCCAGCAGCTCAACCGGGACAGGGGATGGCTACACCTTC. As protein: CASSSTGTGDGYTF.

The chain carries TRBV5-1 and TRBJ1-1, with a possible D match to TRBD1 (5 bases). Trimming stripped 3 bases from V and 1 base from J, with 13 bases between. This CDR3 spans 15 amino acids. CDR1 SGHRS and CDR2 YFSETQ come from the germline V gene. The chain's CDR3 is CASSSVGVPNTEAFF. The CDR3 nucleotides are TGCGCCAGCAGCTCAGTAGGGGTACCGAACACTGAAGCTTTCTTT.

This clonotype has ten or more counts. J is TRBJ2-5 and V is TRBV5-1, with TRBD2 as a possible D gene (5 bases). Germline V lookup: CDR1 SGHRS, CDR2 YFSETQ. CDR3 length: 14 amino acids. The V and J ends lost 0 bases and 7 bases respectively, with 13 bases between them. The CDR3 DNA sequence: TGCGCCAGCAGCTTGGAAGCGGCCTCGGGGACCCAGTACTTC. It translates to CASSLEAASGTQYF.

The V and J genes are TRBV6-2 or TRBV6-3 and TRBJ2-6; D is unresolved. Trimming took 7 bases from V and 2 from J, leaving 15 bases between them. This CDR3 is 16 amino acids long. The germline gives CDR1 MNHEY, CDR2 SVGEGT. In nucleotides, the CDR3 is TGTGCCAGCACAAAACCCCTCCGAACTGGGGCCAACGTCCTGACTTTC. This sequence encodes CASTKPLRTGANVLTF.

The sample holds a few counts of this clonotype. V gene TRBV7-9 combines with J gene TRBJ2-3; 7 bases align to TRBD2. V shed 0 bases, J shed 1 base, and the junction held 7 bases outside the gene matches. Germline CDR1 SEHNR, CDR2 FQNEAQ (reference sequence). The CDR3 sequence is 17 residues long. CDR3 nucleotides: TGTGCCAGCAGCTTAGCGAATGGGCTAGCGGGCACAGATACGCAGTATTTT. This translates into CASSLANGLAGTDTQYF.

This clonotype has only a few counts. This chain joins TRBV20-1 and TRBJ2-3; tentative D call: TRBD2 (6 bases). The CDR3 covers 14 residues. Germline values: CDR1 DFQATT, CDR2 SNEGSKA (reference sequence). V was shortened by 4 bases and J by 2 bases, with 13 bases between the two germline ends. The chain's CDR3 is CSAKEGSYTDTQYF. As DNA, the CDR3 is TGCAGTGCTAAGGAGGGGTCTTACACAGATACGCAGTATTTT.

Only a few counts were recorded for this clonotype. The chain recombines TRBV10-2 with TRBJ1-5; D gene unclear. Germline CDR1 WSHSY, CDR2 SAAADI. V was cut by 4 bases and J by 7 bases, with 8 bases left in between. CDR3 size: 12 residues. CDR3 in amino acids: CASSVGTQPQHF. DNA for the CDR3: TGCGCCAGCAGTGTCGGTACCCAGCCCCAGCATTTT.

The gene calls are TRBV6-2 or TRBV6-3 and TRBJ2-5, with 9 bases matching TRBD2. Trimming at V came to 2 bases and at J to 0 bases, leaving 4 bases not matched to a gene. CDR3 length: 16 residues. Germline loops: CDR1 MNHEY, CDR2 SVGEGT. The CDR3 is CASSYDPSGDQETQYF. The DNA of the CDR3 is TGTGCCAGCAGTTACGATCCTAGCGGGGACCAAGAGACCCAGTACTTC.

This chain uses TRBV24-1 with TRBJ2-1, with 12 bases lining up with TRBD2. V was clipped by 5 bases and J by 8 bases; unmatched bases: 6. The CDR3 loop spans 15 amino acids. Germline loops: CDR1 KGHDR, CDR2 SFDVKD. The CDR3 DNA is TGTGCCACCAGTGGGGCTAGCGGGGGGGCCGATGAGCAGTTCTTC. Its translation: CATSGASGGADEQFF.

As concerns this clonotype: The junction departs from the called germline gene at one end, perhaps through a read error. This CDR3 is CASSRGLSTDAQYF. The CDR3 nucleotides read TGTGCCAGCAGTCGGGGCCTTTCCACAGATGCGCAGTATTTT. The V and J genes are TRBV12-3 or TRBV12-4 and TRBJ2-3; perhaps D is TRBD1 or TRBD2 (5 bases each). The length of the CDR3 is 14 residues.

This clonotype was counted many times. This chain connects TRBV3-1 to TRBJ2-3; D ambiguous. CDR1 LGHDT and CDR2 YNNKEL come from the germline V gene (reference sequence). V was shortened by 2 bases and J by 7 bases, with 10 bases between the two germline ends. The CDR3 is made up of 13 amino acids. CDR3 DNA: TGTGCCAGCAGCCAATTCGTCGGCAATACGCAGTATTTT. The encoded protein is CASSQFVGNTQYF.

This chain joins TRBV11-2 and TRBJ1-6, with 8 positions matching TRBD1. The length of the CDR3 is 15 residues. V shed 7 bases and J 10 bases; nucleotides not matched to a gene: 12. Germline V gene data show CDR1 as SGHAT and CDR2 as FQNNGV. CDR3 sequence: CASTEPGQADSPLHF. CDR3 in DNA: TGTGCCAGCACCGAACCGGGACAGGCAGACTCACCCCTCCACTTT.

This clonotype was counted between two and nine times. V is TRBV20-1 and J is TRBJ1-6; D call uncertain. The CDR3 is 16 residues long. The V gene lost 5 bases and the J gene lost 0 bases, with 14 bases spanning the gap. The V gene's germline CDR1 is DFQATT and CDR2 SNEGSKA (reference sequence). Here the CDR3 reads CSASQRPSSYNSPLHF. Written as DNA, the CDR3 is TGCAGTGCTTCTCAGAGACCGAGCTCCTATAATTCACCCCTCCACTTT.

Only a few counts were recorded for this clonotype. The chain employs TRBV10-3 and TRBJ1-1; a possible D gene is TRBD1 (6 bases). The CDR3 is 14 amino acids. V lost 6 bases, J lost 5 bases, and 16 bases lay in between. Germline-derived CDR1 and CDR2 are ENHRY and SYGVKD. This CDR3 reads CAIRNREEGTEAFF. CDR3 DNA: TGTGCCATCAGAAACAGGGAAGAGGGAACTGAAGCTTTCTTT.

The table lists this clonotype with many counts. The rearrangement links TRBV7-9 to TRBJ2-7; the match to TRBD2 covers 13 bases. Trimming took 5 bases from V and 5 from J; bases not matched to a gene: 12. Germline V gene data show CDR1 as SEHNR and CDR2 as FQNEAQ (reference sequence). This CDR3 has 17 amino acids. The CDR3 here is CASSRSGTSGTMDEQYV. The CDR3 DNA sequence: TGTGCCAGCAGCCGTTCCGGGACTAGCGGGACTATGGACGAGCAGTACGTC.

The chain recombines TRBV20-1 with TRBJ2-3; no clear D. The CDR3 runs to 8 residues. CDR1 is DFQATT and CDR2 is SNEGSKA in the germline V gene (reference sequence). V lost 6 bases and J lost 5, with 0 bases in between. CDR3 amino acids: CSADTQYF. In DNA, the CDR3 is TGCAGTGCAGATACGCAGTATTTT.